Listed here are 30 T cell receptor beta chains from one sample, sequenced in a study of T cell responses to AZD1222 COVID-19 vaccine. TCRdb's table, derived via immunoSEQ multiplex PCR, lists solely in-frame clones and lacks some. The table shows approximately 150,000 clones, with roughly 90% occurring only once. Source: peripheral blood, taken on day 0 of AZD1222 vaccination. The receptors derive from an adult in good health.

For this clone: Distinct nucleotide sequences in the sample also encode this CDR3. This chain links TRBV27 with TRBJ2-7; tentative D call: TRBD1 (5 bases). From germline, CDR1 is MNHEY and CDR2 SMNVEV (reference sequence). Trimming took off 2 bases at V and 1 base at J, with 6 bases between the two ends. The CDR3 spans 13 residues. The CDR3 bases are TGTGCCAGCAGTTTAAGGGGATCCTACGAGCAGTACTTC. Translation: CASSLRGSYEQYF.

Only one count was recorded for this clone. This chain links TRBV6-4 with TRBJ1-2; D is possibly TRBD1 (6 bases). Trimming pared 2 bases from V and 4 bases from J, leaving 14 bases between. CDR1 and CDR2 from the germline V gene are MRHNA and SNTAGT. This CDR3 has 15 residues. The CDR3 coding sequence is TGTGCCAGCAGTGACCCGAGCAGGGGCTCCTATGGCTACACCTTC. Translation gives CASSDPSRGSYGYTF.

V gene TRBV2 combines with J gene TRBJ2-1; 11 bases map to TRBD2. The CDR3 runs to 14 residues. Germline CDR1 reads SNHLY; CDR2 reads FYNNEI. J gave up 5 bases and V 9 bases, and 6 bases lay outside the gene matches. The CDR3 nucleotides are TGTGCCAGTGAGGGACTAGCGGATCACAATGAGCAGTTCTTC. It encodes CASEGLADHNEQFF.

The chain employs TRBV5-1 and TRBJ2-7, with TRBD2 identical over 11 bases. In germline, CDR1 is SGHRS, CDR2 YFSETQ. Trimming at V came to 5 bases and at J to 4 bases, leaving 2 bases not matched to a gene. The CDR3 is 13 residues long. The CDR3 DNA follows: TGCGCCAGCAGAGCTAGCGGGAGGTACGAGCAGTACTTC. Its translation: CASRASGRYEQYF. Full variable domain (outside the CDR3, taken from reference TRBV5-1 and TRBJ2-7): KAGVTQTPRYLIKTRGQQVTLSCSPISGHRSVSWYQQTPGQGLQFLFEYFSETQRNKGNFPGRFSGRQFSNSRSEMNVSTLELGDSALYLCASRASGRYEQYFGPGTRLTVT.

V usage is TRBV7-9 and J usage is TRBJ2-7; D may match TRBD1 or TRBD2 (5 bases each). Looked up from germline, CDR1 is SEHNR and CDR2 is FQNEAQ (reference sequence). V gave up 1 base and J gave up 0 bases, with 10 bases separating them. The CDR3 covers 15 residues. The CDR3 region is CASSLGVGVSYEQYF. The CDR3 DNA sequence: TGTGCCAGCAGCTTAGGGGTGGGGGTCTCCTACGAGCAGTACTTC.

The chain has TRBV5-4 and TRBJ2-1; D ambiguous. Germline V gene sequence: CDR1 SGHNT, CDR2 YYREEE (reference sequence). Trimming left V 6 bases short and J 5 bases short, with 12 bases between. There are 13 residues in the CDR3. In DNA form, the CDR3 reads TGTGCCAGCAACCCGGACCCAAACAATGAGCAGTTCTTC. Residues: CASNPDPNNEQFF.

The chain carries TRBV14 and TRBJ1-2, with D possibly matching TRBD1 (5 bases). Trimming left V 3 bases short and J 4 bases short, with 12 bases between. The CDR3 loop spans 14 amino acids. Germline V gene sequence: CDR1 SGHDN, CDR2 FVKESK. The CDR3 nucleotides read TGTGCCAGCAGCCAGGACACAGGAATCTATGGCTACACCTTC. It specifies CASSQDTGIYGYTF. The variable domain in full, completed from reference TRBV14 and TRBJ1-2, reads EAGVTQFPSHSVIEKGQTVTLRCDPISGHDNLYWYRRVMGKEIKFLLHFVKESKQDESGMPNNRFLAERTGGTYSTLKVQPAELEDSGVYFCASSQDTGIYGYTFGSGTRLTVV.

This clone has just a few counts. The chain's CDR3 is CASSLSGGVNTEAFF. The CDR3, as DNA: TGTGCCAGCAGCCTTTCAGGGGGCGTGAACACTGAAGCTTTCTTT. The V gene is TRBV6-5, the J gene TRBJ1-1; TRBD1 matches at 8 bases. Germline-derived CDR1 and CDR2 are MNHEY and SVGAGI. V gave up 6 bases and J gave up 0 bases; unmatched junction bases: 6. The CDR3 contains 15 residues.

The chain employs TRBV27 and TRBJ2-7, with 12 bases lining up with TRBD2. V lost 5 bases and J lost 3; bases outside the gene matches: 11. The germline gives CDR1 MNHEY, CDR2 SMNVEV (reference sequence). The CDR3 length is 17 residues. CDR3 region: CASSTHWTSGKYYEQYF. CDR3 nucleotide sequence: TGTGCCAGCAGTACCCATTGGACTAGCGGGAAATACTACGAGCAGTACTTC.

CDR3 protein: CASSGGLVHEQYF. DNA of the CDR3: TGCGCCAGCAGTGGGGGACTGGTCCACGAGCAGTACTTC. This rearrangement joins TRBV10-1 to TRBJ2-7, with a weak D call TRBD2 (6 bases). The V end lost 4 bases, the J end lost 5 bases, and 12 bases lay between the germline ends. CDR3 length: 13 amino acids. Germline CDR1 WNHNN, CDR2 SYGVQD (reference sequence).

The rearrangement uses TRBV24-1 and TRBJ1-5, with TRBD1 as a possible D gene (5 bases). Looked up from germline, CDR1 is KGHDR and CDR2 is SFDVKD. The CDR3 covers 15 residues. Trimming cost V 5 bases and J 1 base, with 11 bases left between them. The CDR3 coding sequence is TGTGCCACCAGTGGTCCGGGGGTAAGCAATCAGCCCCAGCATTTT. Residues: CATSGPGVSNQPQHF.

V usage is TRBV7-9 and J usage is TRBJ1-1, with D perhaps TRBD1 (5 bases). The CDR3 consists of 14 residues. Trimming removed 6 bases from V and 1 base from J, with 12 bases in between. The germline V gene encodes CDR1 SEHNR and CDR2 FQNEAQ (reference sequence). The CDR3 coding sequence is TGTGCCAGCAGGACCGGGACGCCGAACACTGAAGCTTTCTTT. Amino acids: CASRTGTPNTEAFF.

The CDR3 loop is CSVGSGSYNEQFF. The CDR3 DNA reads TGCAGCGTTGGATCCGGGTCCTACAATGAGCAGTTCTTC. The genes are TRBV29-1 and TRBJ2-1, with D unresolved. This CDR3 region has 13 residues. The V end lost 4 bases, the J end lost 1 base, and 8 bases lay between the germline ends. Looked up from germline, CDR1 is SQVTM and CDR2 is ANQGSEA.

As for this clone: In the same sample, other DNA sequences code for this CDR3. The rearrangement joins TRBV12-3 or TRBV12-4 to TRBJ1-1; D unclear. Trimming removed 5 bases at V and 4 bases at J, with 5 bases between. The CDR3 spans 11 residues. The CDR3 region is CASSPGTEAFF. CDR3 sequence (DNA): TGTGCCAGCAGTCCAGGCACTGAAGCTTTCTTT.

This chain links TRBV3-1 (or the pseudogene TRBV3-2) with TRBJ1-2; D gene unclear. Germline CDR1 reads LGHDT; CDR2 reads YNNKEL (reference sequence). The CDR3 sequence is 12 residues long. Trimming shortened V by 6 bases and J by 7 bases, and 12 bases separated the two germline ends. This CDR3 reads CASRQKVGGYTF. CDR3 nucleotide sequence: TGTGCCAGCAGACAAAAGGTGGGTGGCTACACCTTC.

This chain links TRBV7-9 with TRBJ2-3; 10 bases fit TRBD2. Losses at the gene ends were 2 bases for V and 5 bases for J; bases not matched to a gene: 4. Looked up from germline, CDR1 is SEHNR and CDR2 is FQNEAQ (reference sequence). This CDR3 spans 15 amino acids. For the CDR3, the DNA is TGTGCCAGCAGCTTAAAGCGGGAGGGCCAAGATACGCAGTATTTT. Its translation: CASSLKREGQDTQYF. The full variable domain, its missing parts supplied by reference TRBV7-9 and TRBJ2-3, is DTGVSQNPRHKITKRGQNVTFRCDPISEHNRLYWYRQTLGQGPEFLTYFQNEAQLEKSRLLSDRFSAERPKGSFSTLEIQRTEQGDSAMYLCASSLKREGQDTQYFGPGTRLTVL.

The chain combines TRBV5-4 with TRBJ2-3, with D possibly TRBD2 on 6 matching bases. Germline assignment: CDR1 SGHNT and CDR2 YYREEE (reference sequence). Trimming removed 3 bases from V and 1 base from J, with 9 bases in between. The CDR3 covers 14 residues. DNA of the CDR3: TGTGCCAGCAGCTCCACGGGGGGCACAGATACGCAGTATTTT. Protein product: CASSSTGGTDTQYF.

The chain combines TRBV3-1 (or the pseudogene TRBV3-2) with TRBJ1-1, with 7 bases identical to TRBD1. The V gene's germline CDR1 is LGHDT and CDR2 YNNKEL (reference sequence). This CDR3 region has 16 residues. The V segment lost 1 base and the J segment 0 bases; nucleotides outside the gene matches: 5. The CDR3 DNA reads as TGTGCCAGCAGCCAAGCTACAACAGGGGTGAACACTGAAGCTTTCTTT. Translation gives CASSQATTGVNTEAFF.

The chain uses TRBV27 and TRBJ1-1, with 11 bases aligning to TRBD1. Trimming took 6 bases from V and 5 from J; bases not matched to a gene: 11. CDR1 and CDR2 from the germline V gene are MNHEY and SMNVEV (reference sequence). The CDR3 is 16 amino acids. As DNA, the CDR3 is TGTGCCAGCAGCCTATTCGGACAGGGGGCAAGGACTGAAGCTTTCTTT. Amino acids: CASSLFGQGARTEAFF.

The genes are TRBV15 and TRBJ1-5; D gene ambiguous. V lost 3 bases and J 0 bases, leaving 6 bases between the germline ends. CDR1 and CDR2 from the germline V gene are LNHNV and YYDKDF (reference sequence). The CDR3 loop spans 14 amino acids. The CDR3 region is CATSSEYSNQPQHF. CDR3 sequence (DNA): TGTGCCACCAGCAGCGAATATAGCAATCAGCCCCAGCATTTT.

This clone was counted between two and nine times. This chain links TRBV5-5 with TRBJ1-1; no firm D call. Germline-derived CDR1 and CDR2 are SGHKS and YYEKEE (reference sequence). The ends were cut back, 0 bases at V and 5 bases at J, with 5 bases in the middle. The CDR3 is 12 residues long. This CDR3 is CASSLGATEAFF. CDR3 DNA: TGTGCCAGCAGCTTGGGGGCTACTGAAGCTTTCTTT.

The rearrangement joins TRBV9 to TRBJ1-2, with TRBD1 identical over 7 bases. Germline loops: CDR1 SGDLS, CDR2 YYNGEE. The CDR3 runs 15 residues. J was trimmed by 5 bases and V by 0 bases; bases with no gene match: 7. CDR3 sequence (DNA): TGTGCCAGCAGCGTAGATGTGACAGGGAATTATGGCTACACCTTC. This gives the protein CASSVDVTGNYGYTF.

V usage is TRBV4-1 and J usage is TRBJ2-2; D may be TRBD2 (5 bases). The V gene's germline CDR1 is MGHRA and CDR2 YSYEKL. The ends were cut back, 0 bases at V and 7 bases at J, with 15 bases in the middle. The CDR3 sequence is 16 residues long. The chain's CDR3 is CASSQDALAGNGELFF. CDR3 coding DNA: TGCGCCAGCAGCCAAGATGCCCTAGCAGGTAACGGGGAGCTGTTTTTT.

V gene TRBV21-1 combines with J gene TRBJ1-2. TRBV21-1 represents a pseudogene. The CDR3 extends over 13 amino acids. The CDR3 loop is CASSKGGVYGYTF. CDR3 DNA sequence: TGTGCCAGCAGCAAAGGAGGGGTCTATGGCTACACCTTC.

As regards this clone: A much larger clone differs from this one at a single base, so this may be a read error. The gene calls are TRBV5-5 and TRBJ2-7; D gene uncertain. The CDR3 has 12 amino acids. Germline V CDR1 and CDR2: SGHKS, YYEKEE (reference sequence). V was clipped by 5 bases and J by 2 bases, with 8 bases between them. The CDR3 region is CASSFTTYEQYF. DNA of the CDR3: TGTGCCAGCAGTTTCACCACCTACGAGCAGTACTTC.

A single count supports this clone. In nucleotides, the CDR3 is TGTGCCATCAGTGAAACGACGACAGGGGGCTCCTACGAGCAGTACTTC. Its protein is CAISETTTGGSYEQYF. The chain is built from TRBV10-3 and TRBJ2-7; 9 bases agree with TRBD1. The V gene end was trimmed by 3 bases and the J gene end by 0 bases; junction bases not matched to a gene: 6. There are 16 residues in the CDR3. From germline, CDR1 is ENHRY and CDR2 SYGVKD.

The chain combines TRBV5-1 with TRBJ1-6; D unresolved. Trimming removed 0 bases from V and 7 bases from J, with 2 bases in between. Germline V CDR1 and CDR2: SGHRS, YFSETQ. The CDR3 totals 12 residues. The CDR3 DNA reads TGCGCCAGCAGCTTGGGAAATTCACCCCTCCACTTT. It encodes CASSLGNSPLHF.

This chain uses TRBV13 with TRBJ2-3; TRBD1 aligns across 11 bases. V dropped 1 base and J dropped 2; count of bases not matched to a gene: 14. The CDR3 sequence is 20 residues long. The germline CDR1 and CDR2 sequences are PRHDT and FYEKMQ (reference sequence). CDR3 protein: CASSLVGTGGSSGYTDTQYF. The DNA for the CDR3 is TGTGCCAGCAGCTTAGTGGGGACAGGGGGAAGTAGCGGTTACACAGATACGCAGTATTTT.

The rearrangement links TRBV14 to TRBJ1-1; D possibly corresponds to TRBD1 (5 bases). In germline, CDR1 is SGHDN, CDR2 FVKESK. Trimming stripped 4 bases from V and 4 bases from J, with 13 bases between. The CDR3 length is 14 residues. As DNA, the CDR3 is TGTGCCAGCAGCCTTACCCTGGGGGTCACTGAAGCTTTCTTT. Translated, it gives CASSLTLGVTEAFF. The complete variable domain, with remaining parts taken from reference TRBV14 and TRBJ1-1, reads EAGVTQFPSHSVIEKGQTVTLRCDPISGHDNLYWYRRVMGKEIKFLLHFVKESKQDESGMPNNRFLAERTGGTYSTLKVQPAELEDSGVYFCASSLTLGVTEAFFGQGTRLTVV.

This chain joins TRBV5-1 and TRBJ1-1; 10 bases agree with TRBD1. Germline V lookup: CDR1 SGHRS, CDR2 YFSETQ. V shed 4 bases, J shed 3 bases, and the junction held 9 bases outside the gene matches. The CDR3 is made up of 16 amino acids. CDR3 DNA sequence: TGCGCCAGCAGCGTCTCCGGGACAGGGGCATACACTGAAGCTTTCTTT. This translates into CASSVSGTGAYTEAFF.